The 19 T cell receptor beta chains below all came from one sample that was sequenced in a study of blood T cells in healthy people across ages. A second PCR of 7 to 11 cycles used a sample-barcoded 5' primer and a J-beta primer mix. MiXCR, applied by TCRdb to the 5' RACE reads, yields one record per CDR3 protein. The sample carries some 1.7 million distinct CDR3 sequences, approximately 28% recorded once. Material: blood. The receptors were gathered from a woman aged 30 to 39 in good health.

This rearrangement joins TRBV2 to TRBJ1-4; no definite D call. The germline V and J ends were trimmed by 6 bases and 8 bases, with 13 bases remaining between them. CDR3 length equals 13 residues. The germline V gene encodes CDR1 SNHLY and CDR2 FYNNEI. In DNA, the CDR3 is TGTGCCAGCAGCCCCCTTGGCCACGAAAAACTGTTTTTT. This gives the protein CASSPLGHEKLFF.

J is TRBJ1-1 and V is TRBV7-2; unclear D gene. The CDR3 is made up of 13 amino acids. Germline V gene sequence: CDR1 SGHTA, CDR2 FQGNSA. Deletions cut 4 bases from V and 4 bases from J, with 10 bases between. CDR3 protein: CASSSNLVTEAFF. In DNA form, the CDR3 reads TGTGCCAGCAGCTCTAATTTGGTCACTGAAGCTTTCTTT.

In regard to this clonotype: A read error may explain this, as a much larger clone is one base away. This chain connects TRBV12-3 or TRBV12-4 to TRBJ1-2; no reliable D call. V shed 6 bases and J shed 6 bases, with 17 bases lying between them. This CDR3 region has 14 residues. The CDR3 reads CASRFLGSVNGYTF. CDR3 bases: TGTGCCAGCAGGTTCTTGGGGAGCGTCAATGGCTACACCTTC.

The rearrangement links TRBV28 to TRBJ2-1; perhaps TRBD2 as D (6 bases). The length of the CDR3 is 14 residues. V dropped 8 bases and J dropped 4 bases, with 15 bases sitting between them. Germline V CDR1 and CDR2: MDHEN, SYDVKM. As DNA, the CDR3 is TGTGCCAGCGGCCAGGGAGGAGGGTACAATGAGCAGTTCTTC. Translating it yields CASGQGGGYNEQFF.

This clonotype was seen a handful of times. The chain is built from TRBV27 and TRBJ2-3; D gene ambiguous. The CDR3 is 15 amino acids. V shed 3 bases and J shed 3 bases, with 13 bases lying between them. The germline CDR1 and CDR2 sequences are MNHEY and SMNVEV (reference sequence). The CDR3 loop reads CASSLVYEKTDTQYF. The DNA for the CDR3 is TGTGCCAGCAGTTTGGTTTATGAGAAGACAGATACGCAGTATTTT.

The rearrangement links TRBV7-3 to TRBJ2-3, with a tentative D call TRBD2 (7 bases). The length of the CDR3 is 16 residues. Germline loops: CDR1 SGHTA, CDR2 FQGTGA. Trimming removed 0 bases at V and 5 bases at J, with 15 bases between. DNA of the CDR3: TGTGCCAGCAGCTTAACGGGGAGGGGGTGGAAAGATACGCAGTATTTT. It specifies CASSLTGRGWKDTQYF. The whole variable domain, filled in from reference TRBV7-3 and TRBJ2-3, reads GAGVSQTPSNKVTEKGKYVELRCDPISGHTALYWYRQSLGQGPEFLIYFQGTGAADDSGLPNDRFFAVRPEGSVSTLKIQRTERGDSAVYLCASSLTGRGWKDTQYFGPGTRLTVL.

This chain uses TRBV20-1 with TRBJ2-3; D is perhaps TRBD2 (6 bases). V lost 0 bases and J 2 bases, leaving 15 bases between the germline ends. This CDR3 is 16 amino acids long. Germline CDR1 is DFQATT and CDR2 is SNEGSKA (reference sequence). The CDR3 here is CSARDGRSGYTDTQYF. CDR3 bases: TGCAGTGCTAGAGACGGCCGTAGCGGATACACAGATACGCAGTATTTT.

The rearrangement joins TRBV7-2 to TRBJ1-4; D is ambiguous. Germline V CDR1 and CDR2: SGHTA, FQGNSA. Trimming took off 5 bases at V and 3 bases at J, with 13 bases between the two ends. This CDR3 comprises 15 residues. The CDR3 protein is CASSPSSSSNEKLFF. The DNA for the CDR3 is TGTGCCAGCAGCCCGAGCAGCTCTTCTAATGAAAAACTGTTTTTT.

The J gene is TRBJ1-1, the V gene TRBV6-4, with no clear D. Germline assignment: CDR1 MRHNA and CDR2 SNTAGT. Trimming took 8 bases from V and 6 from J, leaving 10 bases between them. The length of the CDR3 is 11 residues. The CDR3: CASSSAAEAFF. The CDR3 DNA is TGTGCCAGCTCTTCCGCCGCTGAAGCTTTCTTT.

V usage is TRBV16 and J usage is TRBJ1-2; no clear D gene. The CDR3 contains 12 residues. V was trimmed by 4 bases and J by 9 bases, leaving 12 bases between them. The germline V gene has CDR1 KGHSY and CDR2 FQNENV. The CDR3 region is CASSPARGSYTF. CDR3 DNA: TGTGCCAGCAGCCCAGCACGGGGAAGCTACACCTTC.

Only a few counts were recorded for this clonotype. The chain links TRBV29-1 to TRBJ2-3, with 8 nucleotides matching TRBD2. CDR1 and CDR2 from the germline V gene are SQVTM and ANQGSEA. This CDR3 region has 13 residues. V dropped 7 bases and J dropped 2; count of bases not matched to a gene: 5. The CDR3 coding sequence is TGCAGCGCAAATAGCGGGACCACAGATACGCAGTATTTT. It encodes CSANSGTTDTQYF.

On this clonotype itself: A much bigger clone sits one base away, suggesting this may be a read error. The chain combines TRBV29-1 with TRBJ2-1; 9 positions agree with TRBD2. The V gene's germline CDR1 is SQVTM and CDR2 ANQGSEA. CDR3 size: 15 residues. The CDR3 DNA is TGCGGCGTTTTGGCTAGCGGGATCTCCTACAATGAGCAGTTCTTC. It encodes CGVLASGISYNEQFF.

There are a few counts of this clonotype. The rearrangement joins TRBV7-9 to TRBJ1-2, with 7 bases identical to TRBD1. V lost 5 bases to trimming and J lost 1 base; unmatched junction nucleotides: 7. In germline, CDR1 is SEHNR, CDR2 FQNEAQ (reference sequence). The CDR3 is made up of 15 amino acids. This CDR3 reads CASSLTGAGNYGYTF. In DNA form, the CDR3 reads TGTGCCAGCAGCCTCACAGGGGCTGGTAACTATGGCTACACCTTC.

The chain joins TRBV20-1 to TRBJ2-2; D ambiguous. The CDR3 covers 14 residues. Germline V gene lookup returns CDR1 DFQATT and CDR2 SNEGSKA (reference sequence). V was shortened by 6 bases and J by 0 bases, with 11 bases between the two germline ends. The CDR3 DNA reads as TGCAGTGCAAATGTAGCCTCGAACACCGGGGAGCTGTTTTTT. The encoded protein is CSANVASNTGELFF.

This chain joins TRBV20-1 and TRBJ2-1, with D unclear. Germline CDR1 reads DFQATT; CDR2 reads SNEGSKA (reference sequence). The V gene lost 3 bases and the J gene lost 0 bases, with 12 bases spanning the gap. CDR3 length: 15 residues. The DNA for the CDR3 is TGCAGTGCTAGTCAACCGGTGAGCTCCTACAATGAGCAGTTCTTC. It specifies CSASQPVSSYNEQFF.

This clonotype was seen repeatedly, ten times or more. The CDR3 bases are TGTGCCATCAGTGAGTCTGAGACCACTGACGAGCAGTACTTC. Translation gives CAISESETTDEQYF. The chain employs TRBV10-3 and TRBJ2-7; D unresolved. Germline-derived CDR1 and CDR2 are ENHRY and SYGVKD. The CDR3 contains 14 residues. Trimming removed 0 bases from V and 5 bases from J, with 11 bases in between.

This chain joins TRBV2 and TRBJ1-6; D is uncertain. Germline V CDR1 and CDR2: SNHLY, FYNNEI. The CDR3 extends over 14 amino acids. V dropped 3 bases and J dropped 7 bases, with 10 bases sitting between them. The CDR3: CASSDLTWNSPLHF. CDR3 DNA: TGTGCCAGCAGTGACCTGACCTGGAATTCACCCCTCCACTTT.

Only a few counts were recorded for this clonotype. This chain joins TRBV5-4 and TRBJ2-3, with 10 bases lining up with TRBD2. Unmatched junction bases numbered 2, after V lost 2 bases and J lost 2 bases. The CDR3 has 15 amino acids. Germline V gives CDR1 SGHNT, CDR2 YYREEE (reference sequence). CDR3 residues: CASSFTSGNTDTQYF. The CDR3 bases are TGTGCCAGCAGCTTTACTAGCGGGAACACAGATACGCAGTATTTT.

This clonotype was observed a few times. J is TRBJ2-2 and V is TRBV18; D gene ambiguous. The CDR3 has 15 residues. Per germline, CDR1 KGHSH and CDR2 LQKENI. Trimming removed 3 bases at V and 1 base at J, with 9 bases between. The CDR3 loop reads CASSPEELNTGELFF. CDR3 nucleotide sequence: TGTGCCAGCTCACCCGAGGAGTTGAACACCGGGGAGCTGTTTTTT.